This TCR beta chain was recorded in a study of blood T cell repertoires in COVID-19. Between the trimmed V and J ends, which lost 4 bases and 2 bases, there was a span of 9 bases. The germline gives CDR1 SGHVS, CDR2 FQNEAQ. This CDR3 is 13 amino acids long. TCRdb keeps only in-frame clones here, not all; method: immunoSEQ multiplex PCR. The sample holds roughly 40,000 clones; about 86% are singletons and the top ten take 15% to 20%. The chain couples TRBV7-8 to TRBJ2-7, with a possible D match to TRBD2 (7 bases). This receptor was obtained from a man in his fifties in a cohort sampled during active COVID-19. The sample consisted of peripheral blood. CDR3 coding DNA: TGTGCCAGCAGCTGGGGGGGCACCTACGAGCAGTACTTC. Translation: CASSWGGTYEQYF.